A single sample gave rise to the 29 T cell receptor beta chains below, sequenced in a study of CD8 T cells in ankylosing spondylitis. The study's findings and limits: Seemingly distinctive of ankylosing spondylitis blood was a TCR beta motif formed by eight highly homologous variants.

TCRdb re-called the 5' RACE reads through MiXCR, storing one row per CDR3 protein. The data hold about 390,000 distinct CDR3 sequences, with 20% to 25% observed a single time. Their recognized antigens are unknown. The sample was blood, either unsorted or a sorted T cell fraction (not recorded which). The origin of the receptors is a male donor with ankylosing spondylitis.

In its sample, this clonotype was seen a few times. V usage is TRBV5-1 and J usage is TRBJ2-7; D gene unclear. Germline lookup yields CDR1 SGHRS and CDR2 YFSETQ. V gave up 0 bases and J gave up 6 bases, with 4 bases separating them. The CDR3 contains 11 residues. In DNA, the CDR3 is TGCGCCAGCAGCTTGGAGGGCGAGCAGTACTTC. It is translated as CASSLEGEQYF.

This clonotype has only a few counts. The V gene is TRBV7-3, the J gene TRBJ2-2; D perhaps matches TRBD2 (6 bases). Per germline, CDR1 SGHTA and CDR2 FQGTGA. This CDR3 is built from 14 residues. The ends were cut back, 5 bases at V and 7 bases at J, with 14 bases in the middle. The CDR3 region is CASSHVAGGGELFF. Here the CDR3 DNA reads TGTGCCAGCAGCCATGTAGCCGGGGGCGGGGAGCTGTTTTTT.

This clonotype was seen more than once but under ten times. This chain connects TRBV5-1 to TRBJ2-5; D is possibly TRBD2 (5 bases). Germline V lookup: CDR1 SGHRS, CDR2 YFSETQ. The CDR3 spans 14 residues. V was trimmed by 1 base and J by 5 bases, leaving 12 bases between them. CDR3: CASSLKLAGETQYF. In DNA form, the CDR3 reads TGCGCCAGCAGCTTGAAGCTAGCCGGCGAGACCCAGTACTTC.

This chain joins TRBV27 and TRBJ2-1; 10 bases are a match to TRBD1. V gave up 0 bases and J gave up 10 bases; unmatched junction bases: 9. The CDR3 sequence is 16 residues long. Germline CDR1 is MNHEY and CDR2 is SMNVEV (reference sequence). The CDR3 loop reads CASSLSSRQGAGEQFF. As DNA, the CDR3 is TGTGCCAGCAGTTTATCGTCTCGACAGGGGGCGGGGGAGCAGTTCTTC.

This clonotype was seen at least ten times. The chain employs TRBV12-3 or TRBV12-4 and TRBJ2-7; D is unclear. This CDR3 has 13 amino acids. V gave up 5 bases and J gave up 0 bases, with 8 bases separating them. The CDR3 is CASSLRSSYEQYF. The CDR3 DNA sequence: TGTGCCAGCAGTCTACGTAGCTCCTACGAGCAGTACTTC.

The chain couples TRBV9 to TRBJ2-7, with TRBD2 matching over 8 bases. V shed 1 base, J shed 6 bases, and the junction held 12 bases outside the gene matches. This CDR3 spans 16 amino acids. Germline-derived CDR1 and CDR2 are SGDLS and YYNGEE. Written as DNA, the CDR3 is TGTGCCAGCAGCGTAACCGTCCTAGCGGGTCCTCTCGAGCAGTACTTC. Translation gives CASSVTVLAGPLEQYF. The variable domain in full, completed from reference TRBV9 and TRBJ2-7, reads DSGVTQTPKHLITATGQRVTLRCSPRSGDLSVYWYQQSLDQGLQFLIQYYNGEERAKGNILERFSAQQFPDLHSELNLSSLELGDSALYFCASSVTVLAGPLEQYFGPGTRLTVT.

This chain joins TRBV20-1 and TRBJ2-3; TRBD2 agrees at 13 bases. V lost 1 base and J lost 8; bases outside the gene matches: 3. The germline V gene encodes CDR1 DFQATT and CDR2 SNEGSKA (reference sequence). The CDR3 totals 14 residues. CDR3 protein: CSARVTSGRGTQYF. The CDR3 DNA follows: TGCAGTGCTAGAGTAACTAGCGGGAGGGGTACGCAGTATTTT.

The sample holds a few counts of this clonotype. The chain links TRBV12-3 or TRBV12-4 to TRBJ1-1; D is ambiguous. Trimming stripped 7 bases from V and 0 bases from J, with 9 bases between. This CDR3 has 13 amino acids. The CDR3 bases are TGTGCCAGCACGCTGGGAATGAACACTGAAGCTTTCTTT. The encoded protein is CASTLGMNTEAFF.

This chain connects TRBV20-1 to TRBJ2-7, with TRBD2 identical over 8 bases. In germline, CDR1 is DFQATT, CDR2 SNEGSKA (reference sequence). CDR3 size: 14 residues. V gave up 6 bases and J gave up 1 base; unmatched junction bases: 8. The CDR3 is CSAQSSGTSYEQYF. As DNA, the CDR3 is TGCAGTGCCCAGAGTAGCGGGACGTCCTACGAGCAGTACTTC.

This clonotype was detected only a few times. The chain recombines TRBV20-1 with TRBJ2-7, with TRBD2 matching over 13 bases. With V trimmed by 0 bases and J by 4 bases, 6 bases remained unmatched. The CDR3 spans 16 residues. CDR1 DFQATT and CDR2 SNEGSKA come from the germline V gene (reference sequence). The CDR3 spells CSARDPGTSGKYEQYF. The CDR3 region has the DNA TGCAGTGCTAGAGATCCCGGGACTAGCGGGAAATACGAGCAGTACTTC.

This clonotype was recorded a few times. The V gene is TRBV10-3, the J gene TRBJ2-1; D gene ambiguous. This CDR3 region has 14 residues. The germline V gene has CDR1 ENHRY and CDR2 SYGVKD. Trimming pared 0 bases from V and 7 bases from J, leaving 10 bases between. The CDR3 reads CAISESGLGNEQFF. The CDR3 region has the DNA TGTGCCATCAGTGAGTCGGGCCTCGGTAATGAGCAGTTCTTC.

This chain connects TRBV5-1 to TRBJ1-1; the D gene is possibly TRBD1 (5 bases). Trimming shortened V by 0 bases and J by 0 bases, and 15 bases separated the two germline ends. Looked up from germline, CDR1 is SGHRS and CDR2 is YFSETQ. The CDR3 length is 17 residues. CDR3 residues: CASSLAGGLRLNTEAFF. The CDR3 DNA reads TGCGCCAGCAGCTTGGCCGGGGGACTAAGATTGAACACTGAAGCTTTCTTT.

The chain carries TRBV7-9 and TRBJ2-1; 7 bases fit TRBD2. The CDR3 totals 16 residues. The junction had 7 bases not matched to a gene; V was cut back by 5 bases and J by 0 bases. CDR1 and CDR2 (germline): SEHNR, FQNEAQ (reference sequence). This chain's CDR3 is CASSPVGGSSYNEQFF. DNA for the CDR3: TGTGCCAGCAGCCCAGTGGGGGGGAGCTCCTACAATGAGCAGTTCTTC.

This clonotype was seen a handful of times. The chain joins TRBV20-1 to TRBJ1-1; D gene unclear. Germline V lookup: CDR1 DFQATT, CDR2 SNEGSKA (reference sequence). The CDR3 length is 14 residues. V was shortened by 1 base and J by 5 bases, with 14 bases between the two germline ends. This chain's CDR3 is CSARGRTQATEAFF. CDR3 DNA: TGCAGTGCTAGAGGAAGGACGCAAGCGACTGAAGCTTTCTTT.

This clonotype was seen a handful of times. The chain has TRBV9 and TRBJ2-1; the match to TRBD2 covers 7 bases. J lost 5 bases, V lost 3 bases, and 5 bases had no gene match. The CDR3 is made up of 14 amino acids. CDR1 and CDR2 (germline): SGDLS, YYNGEE. This chain's CDR3 is CASSGLAVNNEQFF. In DNA form, the CDR3 reads TGTGCCAGCAGCGGACTAGCAGTGAACAATGAGCAGTTCTTC.

This sequence joins TRBV7-2 and TRBJ1-1; 7 bases agree with TRBD1. The length of the CDR3 is 13 residues. Trimming at V came to 0 bases and at J to 7 bases, leaving 2 bases not matched to a gene. The V gene's germline CDR1 is SGHTA and CDR2 FQGNSA. CDR3 sequence: CASSLARTGEAFF. CDR3 coding DNA: TGTGCCAGCAGCTTAGCCCGGACAGGTGAAGCTTTCTTT.

This clonotype was detected only a few times. The gene calls are TRBV5-1 and TRBJ2-2, with 8 bases lining up with TRBD2. The V and J ends lost 0 bases and 3 bases, in that order; junction bases with no gene match: 7. The CDR3 is made up of 17 amino acids. In germline, CDR1 is SGHRS, CDR2 YFSETQ. DNA of the CDR3: TGCGCCAGCAGCTTGGGGGTGACTAGCGAGTACACCGGGGAGCTGTTTTTT. Residues: CASSLGVTSEYTGELFF.

This clonotype was counted between two and nine times. J is TRBJ1-2 and V is TRBV5-1, with a weak D call TRBD1 (5 bases). Deletions cut 5 bases from V and 6 bases from J, with 32 bases between. Germline V lookup: CDR1 SGHRS, CDR2 YFSETQ. The CDR3 extends over 19 amino acids. DNA of the CDR3: TGCGCCAGCAGTGAGGGACGCCTCCTCCTCCCCGGGCCAGAGAATGGCTACACCTTC. Its protein is CASSEGRLLLPGPENGYTF.

The chain couples TRBV15 to TRBJ1-3; D is ambiguous. Trimming removed 8 bases from V and 2 bases from J, with 10 bases in between. This CDR3 comprises 13 residues. Germline CDR1 reads LNHNV; CDR2 reads YYDKDF (reference sequence). The CDR3 DNA sequence: TGTGCCACCGGGAGGGATCCTGGAAACACCATATATTTT. Translated: CATGRDPGNTIYF. The full variable domain, its missing parts supplied by reference TRBV15 and TRBJ1-3, is DAMVIQNPRYQVTQFGKPVTLSCSQTLNHNVMYWYQQKSSQAPKLLFHYYDKDFNNEADTPDNFQSRRPNTSFCFLDIRSPGLGDTAMYLCATGRDPGNTIYFGEGSWLTVV.

This clonotype has a handful of counts. This chain connects TRBV12-3 or TRBV12-4 to TRBJ1-6; D is possibly TRBD1 (5 bases). The CDR3 covers 14 residues. Trimming left V 3 bases short and J 10 bases short, with 13 bases between. The CDR3 loop is CASSFGGGLSPLHF. DNA for the CDR3: TGTGCCAGCAGTTTTGGGGGGGGACTGTCACCCCTCCACTTT.

This clonotype turned up a few times. The CDR3 spells CASSLSGLNTGELFF. The CDR3 coding sequence is TGTGCCAGCAGTTTATCAGGGTTGAACACCGGGGAGCTGTTTTTT. The gene calls are TRBV12-3 or TRBV12-4 and TRBJ2-2, with a weak D call TRBD1 (5 bases). The CDR3 is made up of 15 amino acids. V lost 2 bases and J lost 1, with 8 bases in between.

This clonotype occurred a few times. The V call is TRBV12-3 or TRBV12-4, the J call TRBJ2-1, with 12 bases aligning to TRBD2. The CDR3 consists of 13 residues. With V trimmed by 6 bases and J by 9 bases, 3 bases remained unmatched. CDR3 nucleotides: TGTGCCAGCAGGGCGACTAGCGGGAGTGAGCAGTTCTTC. This gives the protein CASRATSGSEQFF.

This sequence joins TRBV3-1 and TRBJ2-5; D possibly corresponds to TRBD2 (6 bases). The length of the CDR3 is 14 residues. With 8 bases removed from V and 2 bases from J, the gap between germline ends came to 15 bases. The germline gives CDR1 LGHDT, CDR2 YNNKEL (reference sequence). The CDR3 DNA is TGTGCCAGCGACCATAGCGGAACACAAGAGACCCAGTACTTC. It is translated as CASDHSGTQETQYF.

This chain joins TRBV7-9 and TRBJ1-2; no clear D. CDR1 SEHNR and CDR2 FQNEAQ come from the germline V gene (reference sequence). The CDR3 runs to 13 residues. The ends were cut back, 7 bases at V and 3 bases at J, with 12 bases in the middle. In DNA, the CDR3 is TGTGCCAGCACCCGAGAAGGTGACTATGGCTACACCTTC. This gives the protein CASTREGDYGYTF.

The chain uses TRBV6-1 and TRBJ2-7; D perhaps matches TRBD1 (5 bases). V lost 5 bases and J lost 0, with 8 bases in between. Germline V gene sequence: CDR1 MNHNS, CDR2 SASEGT. CDR3 length equals 13 residues. DNA for the CDR3: TGTGCCAGCAGTACCAGGGACTCCTACGAGCAGTACTTC. Translated, it gives CASSTRDSYEQYF.

This rearrangement joins TRBV5-1 to TRBJ2-1, with 9 bases lining up with TRBD2. The germline V gene has CDR1 SGHRS and CDR2 YFSETQ. The CDR3 consists of 15 residues. V was clipped by 0 bases and J by 5 bases; unmatched bases: 3. The CDR3 here is CASSLGLAEDNEQFF. CDR3 in DNA: TGCGCCAGCAGCTTGGGACTAGCGGAGGACAATGAGCAGTTCTTC.

This clonotype was recorded only once. The V gene is TRBV7-2, the J gene TRBJ2-2; D is perhaps TRBD1 (6 bases). The CDR3 totals 15 residues. Trimming took 5 bases from V and 0 from J, leaving 10 bases between them. CDR1 is SGHTA and CDR2 is FQGNSA in the germline V gene. Here the CDR3 reads CASSTRTANTGELFF. CDR3 bases: TGTGCCAGCAGCACCCGGACAGCGAACACCGGGGAGCTGTTTTTT.

This chain connects TRBV7-3 to TRBJ2-2; no definite D call. CDR3 length equals 12 residues. Germline assignment: CDR1 SGHTA and CDR2 FQGTGA. Trimming left V 1 base short and J 7 bases short, with 4 bases between. CDR3 sequence (DNA): TGTGCCAGCAGCTTAAAAAACGGGGAGCTGTTTTTT. Translated, it gives CASSLKNGELFF.

This clonotype was recorded a few times. This chain connects TRBV29-1 to TRBJ1-2; the D is unclear. This CDR3 is 12 amino acids long. V dropped 7 bases and J dropped 7 bases, with 16 bases sitting between them. Germline-derived CDR1 and CDR2 are SQVTM and ANQGSEA. CDR3 DNA sequence: TGCAGCGCTCAACAAAGCGTGGCTGGCTACACCTTC. This encodes CSAQQSVAGYTF.